The rows below give T cell receptor beta chains drawn from one sample of a study of cytomegalovirus exposure and HLA in healthy donors. Some clones are missing from TCRdb's copy, which holds only in-frame ones; the method was immunoSEQ multiplex PCR. The table records approximately 200,000 clones, about 80% of them present only once. Sequences were obtained from PBMCs. The receptors stem from a man in his late teens or twenties in good health and CMV-seropositive. CDR3s include the opening cysteine and the closing phenylalanine or tryptophan. D genes are given only for firm matches. A row's size may be missing; if present it is once, few, many or a size class.

V gene	D gene	clone size	J gene	CDR3 length	CDR3 DNA	CDR3 protein
TRBV9	.	.	TRBJ2-7	14	TGTGCCAGCAGCGTAGGCACAGGGTGGGACGAGCAGTACTTC	CASSVGTGWDEQYF
TRBV6-1	TRBD2	.	TRBJ2-1	18	TGTGCCAGCAGTGAAAAAGCCGGGACTAGCGGGAGTAGGAATGAGCAGTTCTTC	CASSEKAGTSGSRNEQFF
TRBV4-1	TRBD2	.	TRBJ2-7	15	TGCGCCAGCAGCCAAGTGGGGACTAGCGGATACGAGCAGTACTTC	CASSQVGTSGYEQYF
TRBV28	.	few	TRBJ1-5	14	TGTGCCAGCAGCCAGACTAGGGGCAATCAGCCCCAGCATTTT	CASSQTRGNQPQHF
TRBV30	.	.	TRBJ2-1	14	TGTGCCTGGAGTGGGAGGGCCTCCTACAATGAGCAGTTCTTC	CAWSGRASYNEQFF
TRBV6-6	TRBD2	.	TRBJ2-5	16	TGTGCCAGCAGTTACTCGACCACTAGCGGGCAAGAGACCCAGTACTTC	CASSYSTTSGQETQYF
TRBV7-2	TRBD1	many	TRBJ1-3	17	TGTGCCAGCAGCCCCCGGACAGGAAGTTTTATTGGAAACACCATATATTTT	CASSPRTGSFIGNTIYF
TRBV10-3	.	once	TRBJ1-4	12	TGTGCCACCCTGGGAGCGGGTGAAAAACTGTTTTTT	CATLGAGEKLFF
TRBV19	TRBD1	once	TRBJ1-5	13	TGTGCCAGTAGTGGGACAGCCAATCAGCCCCAGCATTTT	CASSGTANQPQHF
TRBV7-9	TRBD2	.	TRBJ2-3	17	TGTGCCAGCAGAACTAGCGGGAGTTTGGGGATCACAGATACGCAGTATTTT	CASRTSGSLGITDTQYF
TRBV13	.	few	TRBJ1-2	15	TGTGCCAGCAGAGATTCGGGACATCCTAACTATGGCTACACCTTC	CASRDSGHPNYGYTF
TRBV5-4	.	.	TRBJ2-3	13	TGTGCCACCGAGGGGGGGCTCACAGATACGCAGTATTTT	CATEGGLTDTQYF